A selection of T cell receptor beta chains follows, all from one sample in a study of shared clonotypes between healthy human individuals. Assay used: immunoSEQ multiplex PCR; TCRdb lists only in-frame clones, some missing. There are roughly 720,000 clones in the sample; roughly 91% occur only once, and around a third lies in the top ten. The sample taken for sequencing was memory CD8+ T cells from PBMCs. The receptors were gathered from a man between 18 and 29 years old in good health. Some clones in this sample may be carry-over from other donors' samples. Both conserved end residues are part of each CDR3. Fields, in order: V gene, D gene, clone size, J gene, CDR3 DNA, CDR3 protein. A D gene is named only where the DNA matches it firmly. Size is stated for part of the rows, as once, few or many counts, or as a class when the clone is expanded.

>TRBV10-3|NA|NA|TRBJ2-7
TGTGCCATCAGTGAGATTGTCCCCAATCACGAGCAGTACTTC
CAISEIVPNHEQYF
>TRBV6-1|TRBD2|NA|TRBJ2-1
TGTGCCAGCAGTGAAAATAGCGGGAGCTATGAGCAGTTCTTC
CASSENSGSYEQFF
>TRBV4-1|NA|NA|TRBJ1-1
TGCGCCAGCAGCCAAGATCGGGGGCTTGGGAACACTGAAGCTTTCTTT
CASSQDRGLGNTEAFF
>TRBV9|TRBD2|NA|TRBJ2-5
TGTGCCAGCAGCCTGCCTCCGATAGCGGGAGTACCCGACCTTGAGACCCAGTACTTC
CASSLPPIAGVPDLETQYF
>TRBV4-2|NA|NA|TRBJ2-2
TGTGCCAGCAGCCAAGGTCGCAGGGACGGAAACACCGGGGAGCTGTTTTTT
CASSQGRRDGNTGELFF
>TRBV7-9|NA|once|TRBJ1-5
TGTGCCAGCAGCCCGGACGGCCACAATCAGCCCCAGCATTTT
CASSPDGHNQPQHF
>TRBV10-3|NA|NA|TRBJ2-1
TGTGCCATCAGTGAGGGCCGTGAGCAGTTCTTC
CAISEGREQFF
>TRBV29-1|NA|NA|TRBJ2-7
TGCAGCGTTGAAGTCGGCAGGGGGGCCCACGAGCAGTACTTC
CSVEVGRGAHEQYF
>TRBV4-1|NA|NA|TRBJ1-1
TGCGCCAGCAGCCATGGTCGCACTGAAGCTTTCTTT
CASSHGRTEAFF
>TRBV29-1|TRBD1|NA|TRBJ1-2
TGCAGCGTCCCCCCGGACAGGACTAACTATGGCTACACCTTC
CSVPPDRTNYGYTF
>TRBV6-1|NA|NA|TRBJ1-4
TGTGCCAGCAGTGAACCCGGGTTCGGGGGTAATGAAAAACTGTTTTTT
CASSEPGFGGNEKLFF
>TRBV5-1|NA|NA|TRBJ2-6
TGCGCCAGCAGCTTGGAGGTTAGACTATCTGGGGCCAACGTCCTGACTTTC
CASSLEVRLSGANVLTF
>TRBV19|TRBD2|few|TRBJ2-3
TGTGCCACTCGGACTAGCGGGAGCAGCAGGCAATCCCATCGGGGTACGCAGTATTTT
CATRTSGSSRQSHRGTQYF
>TRBV7-3|NA|NA|TRBJ2-1
TGTGCCAGCAGCTTAATGGGGGTGAACAATGAGCAGTTCTTC
CASSLMGVNNEQFF
>TRBV6-1|TRBD1|NA|TRBJ2-7
TGTGCCAGCAGACAGGGGTTCCCCTACGAGCAGTACTTC
CASRQGFPYEQYF
>TRBV6-6|TRBD2|NA|TRBJ2-1
TGTGCCAGCAGTTACTCAGGGACTAGCGGTAATGAGCAGTTCTTC
CASSYSGTSGNEQFF
>TRBV27|TRBD1|NA|TRBJ1-2
TGTGCCAGCAGTTTAAGGCCAGGGGGAATGTGGTATGGCTACACCTTC
CASSLRPGGMWYGYTF
>TRBV9|NA|NA|TRBJ2-7
TGTGCCAGCAGCGTAGATAACAGTCTCTACGAGCAGTACTTC
CASSVDNSLYEQYF
>TRBV27|TRBD1|NA|TRBJ2-1
TGTGCCAGCAGCAGACAGGGGGCCGGCCATGAGCAGTTCTTC
CASSRQGAGHEQFF
>TRBV19|TRBD1|once|TRBJ2-7
TGTGCCAGCTTTCGCCGGGACAGGGTATCCCTCAGCTCCTACGAGCAGTACTTC
CASFRRDRVSLSSYEQYF
>TRBV6-5|NA|NA|TRBJ1-1
TGTGCCAGCAGTCCTCACCCACAGAGTGAAGCTTTCTTT
CASSPHPQSEAFF
>TRBV7-6|NA|NA|TRBJ2-6
TGTGCCAGCAGGGGGACTGGGAGTTTGGCTGGGGCCAACGTCCTGACTTTC
CASRGTGSLAGANVLTF
>TRBV29-1|NA|NA|TRBJ2-1
TGCAGCGCTCTGACCAATGAGCAGTTCTTC
CSALTNEQFF
>TRBV6-5|NA|NA|TRBJ1-2
TGTGCCAGCAGTTACTCGGGCGGGGGCTACACCTTC
CASSYSGGGYTF
>TRBV9|TRBD1|NA|TRBJ1-2
TGTGCCAGCAGCAAACAGTCCGGGACAGTATTTCTGACGGGCGGCTACACCTTC
CASSKQSGTVFLTGGYTF
>TRBV27|NA|once|TRBJ2-6
TGTGCCAGCATGTGGGGGTCTGGGGCCAACGTCCTGACTTTC
CASMWGSGANVLTF
>TRBV2|TRBD2|NA|TRBJ2-5
TGTGCCAGCAGTGGCCTGGGTATAGCGGGTGAAGAGACCCAGTACTTC
CASSGLGIAGEETQYF
>TRBV28|NA|once|TRBJ2-2
TGTGCCAGCAGGGGAGATTACACCGGGGAGCTGTTTTTT
CASRGDYTGELFF
>TRBV6-4|TRBD2|once|TRBJ2-1
TGTGCCAGCAGTGACTCCGGGACTAGCGGGAGGGTTGAGCAGTTCTTC
CASSDSGTSGRVEQFF
>TRBV10-3|TRBD2|NA|TRBJ2-1
TGTGCCATCAGTGAGTCTTCGGGAGGCCCCTACAATGAGCAGTTCTTC
CAISESSGGPYNEQFF
>TRBV5-4|TRBD2|NA|TRBJ2-7
TGTGCCAGCAGCCCGGGGACTACCACCTCCTACGAGCAGTACTTC
CASSPGTTTSYEQYF
>TRBV9|TRBD2|NA|TRBJ2-6
TGTGCCAGCAGCGTAGCTACTAGCGATGGAGCTGGGGCCAACGTCCTGACTTTC
CASSVATSDGAGANVLTF